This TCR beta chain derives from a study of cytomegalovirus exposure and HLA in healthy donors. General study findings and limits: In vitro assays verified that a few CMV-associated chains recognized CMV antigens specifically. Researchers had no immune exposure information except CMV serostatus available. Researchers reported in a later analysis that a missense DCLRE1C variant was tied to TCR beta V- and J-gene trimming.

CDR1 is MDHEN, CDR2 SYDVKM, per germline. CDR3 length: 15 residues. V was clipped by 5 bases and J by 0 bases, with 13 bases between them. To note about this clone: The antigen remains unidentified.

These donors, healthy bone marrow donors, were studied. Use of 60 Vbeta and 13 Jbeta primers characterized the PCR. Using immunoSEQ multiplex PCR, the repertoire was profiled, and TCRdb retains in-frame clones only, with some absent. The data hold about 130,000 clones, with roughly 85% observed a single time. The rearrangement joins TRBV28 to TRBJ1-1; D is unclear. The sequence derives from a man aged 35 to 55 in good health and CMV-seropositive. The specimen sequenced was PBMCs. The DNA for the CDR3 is TGTGCCAGCAGTCCGCGGCCGGCCTTGAACACTGAAGCTTTCTTT. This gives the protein CASSPRPALNTEAFF.